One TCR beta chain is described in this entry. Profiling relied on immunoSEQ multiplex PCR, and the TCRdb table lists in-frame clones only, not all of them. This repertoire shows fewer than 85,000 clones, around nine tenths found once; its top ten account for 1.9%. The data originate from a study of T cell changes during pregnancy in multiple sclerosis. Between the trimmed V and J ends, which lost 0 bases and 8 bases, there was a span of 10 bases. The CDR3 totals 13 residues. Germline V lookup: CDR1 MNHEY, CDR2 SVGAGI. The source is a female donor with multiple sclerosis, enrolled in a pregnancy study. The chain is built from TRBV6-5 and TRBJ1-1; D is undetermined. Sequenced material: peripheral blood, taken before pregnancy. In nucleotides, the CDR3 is TGTGCCAGCAGTTACTCAGAGGGCGTGGAAGCTTTCTTT. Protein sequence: CASSYSEGVEAFF.